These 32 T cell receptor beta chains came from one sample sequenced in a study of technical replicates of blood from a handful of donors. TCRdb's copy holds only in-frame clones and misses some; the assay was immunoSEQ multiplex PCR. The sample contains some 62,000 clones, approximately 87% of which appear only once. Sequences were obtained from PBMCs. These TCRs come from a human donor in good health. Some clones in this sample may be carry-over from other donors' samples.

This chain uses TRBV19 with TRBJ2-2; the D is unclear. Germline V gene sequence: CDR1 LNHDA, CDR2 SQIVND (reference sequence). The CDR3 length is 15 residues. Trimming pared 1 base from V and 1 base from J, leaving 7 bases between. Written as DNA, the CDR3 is TGTGCCAGTAGTATAGTTGGCCAGAACACCGGGGAGCTGTTTTTT. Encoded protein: CASSIVGQNTGELFF.

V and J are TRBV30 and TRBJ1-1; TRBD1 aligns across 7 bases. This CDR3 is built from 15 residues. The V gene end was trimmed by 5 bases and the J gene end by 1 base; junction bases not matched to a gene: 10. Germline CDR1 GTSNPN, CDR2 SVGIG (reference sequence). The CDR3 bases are TGTGCCTGGCCTGCACAGGGGATCACGAACACTGAAGCTTTCTTT. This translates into CAWPAQGITNTEAFF.

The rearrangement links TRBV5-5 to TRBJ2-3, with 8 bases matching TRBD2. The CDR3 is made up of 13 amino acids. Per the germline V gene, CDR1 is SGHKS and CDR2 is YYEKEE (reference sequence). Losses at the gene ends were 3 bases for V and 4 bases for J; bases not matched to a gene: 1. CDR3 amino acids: CASSWGLADTQYF. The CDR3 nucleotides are TGTGCCAGCAGCTGGGGACTAGCAGATACGCAGTATTTT.

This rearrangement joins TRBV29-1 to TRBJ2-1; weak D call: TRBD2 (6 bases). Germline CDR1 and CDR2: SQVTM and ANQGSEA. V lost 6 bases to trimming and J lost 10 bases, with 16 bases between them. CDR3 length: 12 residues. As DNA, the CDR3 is TGCAGCGTGCGGACTACCCCCGGCGAGCAGTTCTTC. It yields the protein CSVRTTPGEQFF.

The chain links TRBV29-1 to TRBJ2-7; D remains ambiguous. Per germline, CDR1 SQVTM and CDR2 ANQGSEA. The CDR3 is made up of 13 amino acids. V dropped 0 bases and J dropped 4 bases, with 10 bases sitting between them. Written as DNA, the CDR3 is TGCAGCGTTGAAGATCTGGGCAGTTACGAGCAGTACTTC. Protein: CSVEDLGSYEQYF.

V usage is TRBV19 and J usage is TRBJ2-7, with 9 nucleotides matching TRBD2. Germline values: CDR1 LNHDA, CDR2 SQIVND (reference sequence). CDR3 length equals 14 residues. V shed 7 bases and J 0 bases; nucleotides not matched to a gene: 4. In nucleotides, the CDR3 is TGTGCCAGTACTAGCGGGACGAGCTCCTACGAGCAGTACTTC. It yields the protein CASTSGTSSYEQYF.

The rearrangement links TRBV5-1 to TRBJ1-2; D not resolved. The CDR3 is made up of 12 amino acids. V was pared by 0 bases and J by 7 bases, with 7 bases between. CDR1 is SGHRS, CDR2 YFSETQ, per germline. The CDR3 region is CASSLGRVGYTF. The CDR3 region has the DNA TGCGCCAGCAGCTTGGGGAGGGTTGGCTACACCTTC. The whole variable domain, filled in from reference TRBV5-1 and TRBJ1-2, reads KAGVTQTPRYLIKTRGQQVTLSCSPISGHRSVSWYQQTPGQGLQFLFEYFSETQRNKGNFPGRFSGRQFSNSRSEMNVSTLELGDSALYLCASSLGRVGYTFGSGTRLTVV.

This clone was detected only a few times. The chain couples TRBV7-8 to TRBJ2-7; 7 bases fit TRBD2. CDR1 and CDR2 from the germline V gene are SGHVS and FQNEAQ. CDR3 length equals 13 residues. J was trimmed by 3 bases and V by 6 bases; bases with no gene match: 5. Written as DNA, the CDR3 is TGTGCCAGCAGGCGCGGGGGAGTCTACGAGCAGTACTTC. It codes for CASRRGGVYEQYF.

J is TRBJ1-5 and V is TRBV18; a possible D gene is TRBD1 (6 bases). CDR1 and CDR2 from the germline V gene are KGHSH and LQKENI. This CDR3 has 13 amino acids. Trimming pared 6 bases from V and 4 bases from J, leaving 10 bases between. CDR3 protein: CASSPDRNQPQHF. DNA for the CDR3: TGTGCCAGCTCGCCAGACAGGAATCAGCCCCAGCATTTT.

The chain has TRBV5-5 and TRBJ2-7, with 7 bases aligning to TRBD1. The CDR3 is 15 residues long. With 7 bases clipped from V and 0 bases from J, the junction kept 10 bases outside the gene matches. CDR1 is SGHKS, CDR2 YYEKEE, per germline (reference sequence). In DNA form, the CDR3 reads TGTGCCAGCGTTCTGAGGGGGCTAAGCTCCTACGAGCAGTACTTC. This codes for CASVLRGLSSYEQYF. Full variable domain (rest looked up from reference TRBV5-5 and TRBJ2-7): DAGVTQSPTHLIKTRGQQVTLRCSPISGHKSVSWYQQVLGQGPQFIFQYYEKEERGRGNFPDRFSARQFPNYSSELNVNALLLGDSALYLCASVLRGLSSYEQYFGPGTRLTVT.

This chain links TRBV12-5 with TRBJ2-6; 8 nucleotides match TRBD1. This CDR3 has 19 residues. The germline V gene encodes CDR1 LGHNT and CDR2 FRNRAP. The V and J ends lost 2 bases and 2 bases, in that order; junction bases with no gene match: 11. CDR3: CASGLQSDRVDPGANVLTF. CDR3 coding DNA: TGTGCTAGTGGTTTGCAGTCGGACAGGGTTGACCCTGGGGCCAACGTCCTGACTTTC.

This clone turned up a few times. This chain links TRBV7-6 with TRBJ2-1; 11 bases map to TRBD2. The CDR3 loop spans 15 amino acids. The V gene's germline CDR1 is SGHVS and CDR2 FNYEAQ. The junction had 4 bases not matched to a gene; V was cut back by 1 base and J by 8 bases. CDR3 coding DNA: TGTGCCAGCAGCTTAGTGTATAGCGGGAGGGATGAGCAGTTCTTC. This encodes CASSLVYSGRDEQFF.

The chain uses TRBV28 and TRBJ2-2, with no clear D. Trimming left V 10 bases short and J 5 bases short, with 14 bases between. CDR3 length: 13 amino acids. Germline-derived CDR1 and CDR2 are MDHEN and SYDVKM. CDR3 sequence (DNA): TGTGCCACCTACTTTTTGATAACCGGGGAGCTGTTTTTT. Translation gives CATYFLITGELFF.

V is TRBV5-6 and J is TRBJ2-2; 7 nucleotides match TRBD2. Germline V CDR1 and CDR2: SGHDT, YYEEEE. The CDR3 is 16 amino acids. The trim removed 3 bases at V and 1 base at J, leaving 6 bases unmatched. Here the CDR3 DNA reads TGTGCCAGCAGCTCCCCCGGCGGGAGGAACACCGGGGAGCTGTTTTTT. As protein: CASSSPGGRNTGELFF. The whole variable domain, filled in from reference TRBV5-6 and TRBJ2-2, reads DAGVTQSPTHLIKTRGQQVTLRCSPKSGHDTVSWYQQALGQGPQFIFQYYEEEERQRGNFPDRFSGHQFPNYSSELNVNALLLGDSALYLCASSSPGGRNTGELFFGEGSRLTVL.

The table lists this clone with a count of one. The CDR3 sequence: CAWSVRTGIRETQYF. The CDR3, as DNA: TGTGCCTGGAGTGTACGGACAGGTATACGAGAGACCCAGTACTTC. The J gene is TRBJ2-5, the V gene TRBV30, with 7 bases identical to TRBD1. This CDR3 is built from 15 residues. V shed 0 bases, J shed 4 bases, and the junction held 8 bases outside the gene matches. Looked up from germline, CDR1 is GTSNPN and CDR2 is SVGIG (reference sequence).

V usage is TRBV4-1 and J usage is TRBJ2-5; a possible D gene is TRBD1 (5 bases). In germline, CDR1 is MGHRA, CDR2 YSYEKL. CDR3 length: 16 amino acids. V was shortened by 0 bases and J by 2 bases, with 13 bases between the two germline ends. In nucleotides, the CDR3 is TGCGCCAGCAGCCAAGAACCAGGGCCCAGGCAAGAGACCCAGTACTTC. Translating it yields CASSQEPGPRQETQYF.

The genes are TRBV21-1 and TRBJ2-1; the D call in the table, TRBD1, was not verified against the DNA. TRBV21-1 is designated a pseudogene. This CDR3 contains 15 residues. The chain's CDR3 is CASFQGQLMANEQFF. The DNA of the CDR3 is TGTGCCAGCTTCCAAGGACAGTTAATGGCCAATGAGCAGTTCTTC.

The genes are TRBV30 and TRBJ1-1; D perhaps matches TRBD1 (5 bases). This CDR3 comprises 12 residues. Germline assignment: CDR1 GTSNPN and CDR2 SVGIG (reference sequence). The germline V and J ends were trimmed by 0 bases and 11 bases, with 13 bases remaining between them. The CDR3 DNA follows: TGTGCCTGGAGTGTAAATCCTGGGGCGGCTTTCTTT. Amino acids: CAWSVNPGAAFF.

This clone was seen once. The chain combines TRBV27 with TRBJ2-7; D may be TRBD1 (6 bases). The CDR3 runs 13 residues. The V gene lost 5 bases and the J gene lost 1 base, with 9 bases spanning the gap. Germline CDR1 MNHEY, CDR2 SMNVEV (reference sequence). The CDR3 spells CASSPQGSYEQYF. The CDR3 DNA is TGTGCCAGCAGTCCCCAGGGGTCCTACGAGCAGTACTTC.

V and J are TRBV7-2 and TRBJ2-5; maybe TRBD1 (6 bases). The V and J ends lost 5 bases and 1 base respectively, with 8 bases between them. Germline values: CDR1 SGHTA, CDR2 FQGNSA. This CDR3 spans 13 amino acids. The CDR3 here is CASSRTAQETQYF. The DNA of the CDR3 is TGTGCCAGCAGCCGGACAGCCCAAGAGACCCAGTACTTC.

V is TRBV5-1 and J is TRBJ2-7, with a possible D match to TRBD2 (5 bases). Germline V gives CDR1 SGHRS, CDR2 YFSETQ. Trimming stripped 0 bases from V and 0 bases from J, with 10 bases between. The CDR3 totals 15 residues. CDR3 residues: CASSLVRGFSYEQYF. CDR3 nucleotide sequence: TGCGCCAGCAGCTTGGTTCGGGGATTCTCCTACGAGCAGTACTTC.

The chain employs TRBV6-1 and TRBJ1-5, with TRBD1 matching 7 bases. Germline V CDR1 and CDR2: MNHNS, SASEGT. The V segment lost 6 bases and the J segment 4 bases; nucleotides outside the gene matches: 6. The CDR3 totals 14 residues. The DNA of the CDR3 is TGTGCCAGCAGGGGAGGACAGGCTAATCAGCCCCAGCATTTT. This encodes CASRGGQANQPQHF.

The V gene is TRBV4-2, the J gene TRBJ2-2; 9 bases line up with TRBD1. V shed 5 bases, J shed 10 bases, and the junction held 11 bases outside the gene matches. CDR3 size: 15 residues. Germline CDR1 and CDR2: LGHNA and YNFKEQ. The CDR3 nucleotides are TGTGCCAGCAGCGTACCGGGACAGGGAACGTCGGAGCTGTTTTTT. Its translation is CASSVPGQGTSELFF.

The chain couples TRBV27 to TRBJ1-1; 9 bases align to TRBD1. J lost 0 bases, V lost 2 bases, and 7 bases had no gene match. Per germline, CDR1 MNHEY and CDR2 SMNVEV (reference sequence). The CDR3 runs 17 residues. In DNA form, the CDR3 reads TGTGCCAGCAGTTTAATCGGGACAGGGTTGATGAACACTGAAGCTTTCTTT. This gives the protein CASSLIGTGLMNTEAFF.

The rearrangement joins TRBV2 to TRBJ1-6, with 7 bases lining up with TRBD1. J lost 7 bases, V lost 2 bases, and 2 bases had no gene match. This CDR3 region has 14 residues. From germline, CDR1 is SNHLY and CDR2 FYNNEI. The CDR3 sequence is CASSESGGNSPLHF. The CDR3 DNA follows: TGTGCCAGCAGTGAATCAGGGGGGAATTCACCCCTCCACTTT.

This CDR3 is CASSQGQGATPLHF. In DNA, the CDR3 is TGTGCCAGCAGCCAGGGACAGGGGGCTACACCCCTCCACTTT. V gene TRBV5-8 combines with J gene TRBJ1-6; TRBD1 matches 12 bases. V was pared by 4 bases and J by 11 bases, with 4 bases of the junction left unmatched. CDR1 and CDR2 from the germline V gene are SGHTS and YDEGEE. This CDR3 has 14 amino acids.

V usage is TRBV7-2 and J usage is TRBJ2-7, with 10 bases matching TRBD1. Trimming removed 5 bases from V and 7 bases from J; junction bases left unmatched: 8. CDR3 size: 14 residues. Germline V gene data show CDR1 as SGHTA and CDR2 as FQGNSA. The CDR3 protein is CASSLGQGGSEQYF. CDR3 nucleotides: TGTGCCAGCAGCCTAGGACAGGGGGGATCAGAGCAGTACTTC.

The CDR3 coding sequence is TGTGCCAGCTCACCTTCGTTGAGAGATGAGCAGTTCTTC. The encoded protein is CASSPSLRDEQFF. The chain is built from TRBV18 and TRBJ2-1; D not certain. The germline V gene encodes CDR1 KGHSH and CDR2 LQKENI. The CDR3 loop spans 13 amino acids. V lost 3 bases, J lost 8 bases, and 11 bases lay in between.

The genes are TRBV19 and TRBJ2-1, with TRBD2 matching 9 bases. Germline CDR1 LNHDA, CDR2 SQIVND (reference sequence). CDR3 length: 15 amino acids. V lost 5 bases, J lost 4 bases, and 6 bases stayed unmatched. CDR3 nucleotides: TGTGCCAGTAGTCCTACTAGCGGGCTTTACAATGAGCAGTTCTTC. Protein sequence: CASSPTSGLYNEQFF.

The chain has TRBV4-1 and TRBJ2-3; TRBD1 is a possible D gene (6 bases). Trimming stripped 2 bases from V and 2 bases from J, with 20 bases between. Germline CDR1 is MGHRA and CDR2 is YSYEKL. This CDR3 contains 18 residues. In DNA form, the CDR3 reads TGCGCCAGCAGCCAACAAACCCAGGGGATTACCCCCACAGATACGCAGTATTTT. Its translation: CASSQQTQGITPTDTQYF.

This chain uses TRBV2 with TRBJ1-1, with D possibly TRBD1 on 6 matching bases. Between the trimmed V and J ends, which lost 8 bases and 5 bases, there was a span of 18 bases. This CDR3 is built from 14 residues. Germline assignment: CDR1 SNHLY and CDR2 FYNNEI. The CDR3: CASPRGGPWTEAFF. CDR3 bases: TGTGCCAGCCCTAGGGGGGGGCCGTGGACTGAAGCTTTCTTT.

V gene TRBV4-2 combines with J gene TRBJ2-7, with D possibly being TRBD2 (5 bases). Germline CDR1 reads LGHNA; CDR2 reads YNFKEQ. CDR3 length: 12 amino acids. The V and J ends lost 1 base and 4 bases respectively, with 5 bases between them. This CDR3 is CASSQGGYEQYF. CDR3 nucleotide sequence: TGTGCCAGCAGCCAAGGAGGGTACGAGCAGTACTTC.